The 6 T cell receptor beta chains below were found in one sample sequenced in a study of OX40 agonist ivuxolimab in advanced cancers. The protocol was immunoSEQ multiplex PCR, while the TCRdb copy is restricted to in-frame clones and leaves out a portion. The sample holds under 25,000 clones, 74% seen once. This sample comprised CD4+ or CD8+ T cells sorted from blood, obtained in a trial of the OX40 agonist ivuxolimab. These receptors were collected from an adult with an advanced solid tumor such as melanoma, head and neck, liver or kidney cancer.

This rearrangement joins TRBV4-1 to TRBJ1-1; D is possibly TRBD1 (5 bases). Germline V gives CDR1 MGHRA, CDR2 YSYEKL. CDR3 length equals 14 residues. V was pared by 4 bases and J by 1 base, with 10 bases between. This chain's CDR3 is CASSLGGPNTEAFF. The CDR3 DNA reads as TGCGCCAGCAGCCTCGGGGGACCGAACACTGAAGCTTTCTTT.

The chain has TRBV4-3 and TRBJ2-1; D not certain. CDR1 and CDR2 (germline): LGHNA, YSLEER. CDR3 length: 13 amino acids. V gave up 2 bases and J gave up 3 bases, with 5 bases separating them. The CDR3 DNA sequence: TGCGCCAGCAGCCAAACTGACTACAATGAGCAGTTCTTC. Protein sequence: CASSQTDYNEQFF.

DNA of the CDR3: TGTGCCAGCAGCTCAAGACAGGGCCATGATGCAACTAATGAAAAACTGTTTTTT. It codes for CASSSRQGHDATNEKLFF. The chain couples TRBV11-2 to TRBJ1-4; TRBD1 aligns across 7 bases. The CDR3 length is 18 residues. The germline CDR1 and CDR2 sequences are SGHAT and FQNNGV. J was trimmed by 0 bases and V by 4 bases; bases with no gene match: 11. The variable domain in full, with the rest retrieved from reference TRBV11-2 and TRBJ1-4, is EAGVAQSPRYKIIEKRQSVAFWCNPISGHATLYWYQQILGQGPKLLIQFQNNGVVDDSQLPKDRFSAERLKGVDSTLKIQPAKLEDSAVYLCASSSRQGHDATNEKLFFGSGTQLSVL.

This clone has more than one count but fewer than ten. V usage is TRBV7-9 and J usage is TRBJ2-7; D unresolved. This CDR3 is 13 amino acids long. Trimming removed 5 bases at V and 4 bases at J, with 12 bases between. Germline CDR1 is SEHNR and CDR2 is FQNEAQ (reference sequence). DNA for the CDR3: TGTGCCAGCAGCCTCAAGGGCCATTACGAGCAGTACTTC. It codes for CASSLKGHYEQYF.

This clone appeared a few times. The gene calls are TRBV7-4 and TRBJ2-7; D unclear. Germline values: CDR1 SGHVT, CDR2 SQSDAQ. The germline V and J ends were trimmed by 6 bases and 1 base, with 13 bases remaining between them. The CDR3 extends over 14 amino acids. The DNA of the CDR3 is TGTGCCAGCAGTAATAGTATAGATTCCTACGAGCAGTACTTC. It encodes CASSNSIDSYEQYF.

This clone qualifies as medium-sized (0.01 to 0.1%). This chain connects TRBV4-3 to TRBJ2-5; 11 bases match TRBD1. V lost 3 bases and J lost 5; bases outside the gene matches: 5. Per the germline V gene, CDR1 is LGHNA and CDR2 is YSLEER. The CDR3 is 15 residues long. CDR3 coding DNA: TGCGCCAGCAGCCAGCGGACAGGGGGCAGGGAGACCCAGTACTTC. Its translation is CASSQRTGGRETQYF.